The 9 T cell receptor beta chains given below trace back to one sample, sequenced in a study of tumor and adjacent non-tumor tissue in lung cancer. A modified ARM-PCR protocol with three rounds of nested PCR amplified TCRbeta. One entry per CDR3 protein, called by TCRdb with MiXCR from the multiplex PCR reads. The sample has more than 35,000 distinct CDR3 sequences, roughly 60% seen once. No cell sorting was done before RNA was extracted from the tissue. Distant lung tissue was collected more than 3 cm away from the tumor edge. The sample taken for sequencing was distant non-tumor lung tissue. The origin of the receptors is a woman between 40 and 50 years old with non-small cell lung cancer.

Remarks on this clonotype: A single base separates this from a much larger clone, so it may be a read error. This chain connects TRBV7-9 to TRBJ1-5; no clear D. V gave up 1 base and J gave up 7 bases, with 8 bases separating them. The CDR3 is made up of 13 amino acids. CDR1 and CDR2 (germline): SEHNR, FQNEAQ (reference sequence). For the CDR3, the DNA is TGTGCCAGCAGCTTAGGAGGTGAACAGCCCCAGCATTTT. Its translation: CASSLGGEQPQHF.

On this clonotype: Possible read error: a much larger clone is one base away. The chain has TRBV30 and TRBJ1-5; a possible D gene is TRBD1 (5 bases). The CDR3 runs to 14 residues. CDR1 is GTSNPN, CDR2 SVGIG, per germline (reference sequence). CDR3 nucleotides: TGTGCCTGGAGTTTCTCGACGGGGGATCAGCCCCGGCATTTT. The encoded protein is CAWSFSTGDQPRHF.

To note about this clonotype: Given a much more abundant clone one base away, this may be a read error. This chain links TRBV20-1 with TRBJ2-1; D ambiguous. This CDR3 comprises 10 residues. Trimming cost V 6 bases and J 9 bases, with 9 bases left between them. CDR1 and CDR2 (germline): DFQATT, SNEGSKA (reference sequence). This chain's CDR3 is CSAGTIEQFF. As DNA, the CDR3 is TGCAGTGCCGGTACAATTGAGCAGTTCTTC.

The table lists this clonotype with a few counts. Since no conserved phenylalanine or tryptophan closes the CDR3, a read error is the likely cause. The chain has TRBV6-5 and TRBJ1-2; 7 nucleotides match TRBD1. Germline trimming cut 6 bases from V and 5 bases from J; bases unmatched to any gene: 15. The CDR3 runs 16 residues. CDR1 MNHEY and CDR2 SVGAGI come from the germline V gene. CDR3 region: CASSRDSAGLGYGYTL. The CDR3 nucleotides are TGTGCCAGCAGCCGGGACAGCGCCGGCTTAGGTTATGGCTACACCCTC.

In this sample, this clonotype turned up many times. The rearrangement links TRBV6-5 to TRBJ2-1, with TRBD2 matching 7 bases. After removal of 7 bases from V and 6 bases from J, the junction contained 18 bases not matched to a gene. The germline V gene has CDR1 MNHEY and CDR2 SVGAGI. The CDR3 totals 17 residues. CDR3 protein: CASNPRQVASGRNEQFF. DNA for the CDR3: TGTGCCAGCAATCCCCGACAAGTGGCTAGCGGCCGCAATGAGCAGTTCTTC.

To note about this clonotype: At one end, the junction sequence differs from germline, possibly due to a read error. The V call is TRBV6-6, the J call TRBJ1-5; TRBD1 matches 12 bases. Near its end, the DNA agrees better with TRBJ2-3, so the J call may be wrong. This CDR3 comprises 16 residues. Germline V gene data show CDR1 as MNHNY and CDR2 as SVGAGI (reference sequence). The CDR3 coding sequence is TGTGCCGGCAGTACCGGGACAGGGGGCGTCTTGGGGTCCCAGTATTTT. The encoded protein is CAGSTGTGGVLGSQYF.

The chain has TRBV4-1 and TRBJ2-3; 9 bases are a match to TRBD1. Unmatched junction bases numbered 20, after V lost 11 bases and J lost 2 bases. This CDR3 region has 18 residues. Germline CDR1 and CDR2: MGHRA and YSYEKL. CDR3 nucleotide sequence: TGCGCCCGCGGCCAAGATGAAGAGACAGGGGGATCCACAGATACGCAGTATTTT. Its protein product is CARGQDEETGGSTDTQYF.

As for this clonotype: The junction shows a germline mismatch at one end, possibly a read error. CDR3 sequence (DNA): TGTGCCAGCGTAGGCTTGTGGTACGAGCAGTGCTTC. As protein: CASVGLWYEQCF. The rearrangement links TRBV11-2 to TRBJ2-7; D call uncertain. Germline V gene data show CDR1 as SGHAT and CDR2 as FQNNGV. The CDR3 is made up of 12 amino acids.

Concerning this clonotype: A much larger clone lies a single base off, so this may be a read error. The chain is built from TRBV7-3 and TRBJ2-3; 8 nucleotides agree with TRBD1. The CDR3 spans 15 residues. V was clipped by 5 bases and J by 2 bases; unmatched bases: 6. Germline V lookup: CDR1 SGHTA, CDR2 FQGTGA. The chain's CDR3 is CASSDDRGYTDTQYF. The CDR3 nucleotides read TGTGCCAGCAGCGACGACAGGGGATACACAGATACGCAGTATTTT.